This TCR beta chain was identified during a study of blood T cell repertoires in COVID-19. Source study methods: The assay estimated nucleated cells by amplifying reference gene primers. Data came from immunoSEQ multiplex PCR; TCRdb stores just in-frame clones and leaves some out. V, J and clone size were drawn from that table, and D and trimming were deduced from the DNA. The table lists approximately 270,000 clones, 87% of them singletons, with roughly 3% in the top ten. The CDR3 is made up of 12 amino acids. V was trimmed by 10 bases and J by 4 bases, leaving 13 bases between them. Per germline, CDR1 MNHEY and CDR2 SVGAGI.

Sequenced input: peripheral blood. V gene TRBV6-5 combines with J gene TRBJ1-2; TRBD1 is a possible D gene (5 bases). This receptor was obtained from a man aged 18-30 years with active or convalescent COVID-19. For the CDR3, the DNA is TGTGCCACAACCGGGACTCTCTATGGCTACACCTTC. Translation gives CATTGTLYGYTF.